This T cell receptor beta chain derives from a study of blood T cell repertoires in COVID-19. Sequencing was performed with immunoSEQ multiplex PCR; in TCRdb, only in-frame clones are kept and a portion is missing. The data hold some 130,000 clones, with more than 75% observed a single time. Trimming removed 7 bases at V and 4 bases at J, with 16 bases between. There are 14 residues in the CDR3. Germline CDR1 reads SEHNR; CDR2 reads FQNEAQ (reference sequence). This clone appeared a few times. Sequences were obtained from peripheral blood. The chain carries TRBV7-9 and TRBJ1-2; the D is unclear. The TCR originated in a woman aged 55-70 years with acute or convalescent COVID-19. The CDR3 nucleotides read TGTGCCAGCATCCGAAATGCGGTGGGCTATGGCTACACCTTC. Its translation: CASIRNAVGYGYTF.